This T cell receptor beta chain came from a study of cytomegalovirus exposure and HLA in healthy donors. Study-level points and caveats: DRB1 had the most TCR associations and HLA-C the fewest, a later analysis found, with rates varying by HLA locus.

With 60 Vbeta and 13 Jbeta primers, the PCR was carried out. Libraries were prepared by immunoSEQ multiplex PCR; TCRdb keeps only in-frame clonotypes and omits some of them. Altogether around 62,000 clones are present, 60% to 80% being singletons, with the ten largest covering about 8%. V was pared by 7 bases and J by 3 bases, with 9 bases between. CDR1 and CDR2 (germline): SNHLY, FYNNEI. The CDR3 loop spans 13 amino acids. In the case of this clone: No antigen is known for it.

The origin of this receptor is a man aged 55 to 70 in good health and CMV-seropositive. The material sequenced was PBMCs. This chain connects TRBV2 to TRBJ2-2; tentative D call: TRBD1 (5 bases). CDR3 amino acids: CASTQDYTGELFF. Here the CDR3 DNA reads TGTGCCAGCACACAGGATTACACCGGGGAGCTGTTTTTT.